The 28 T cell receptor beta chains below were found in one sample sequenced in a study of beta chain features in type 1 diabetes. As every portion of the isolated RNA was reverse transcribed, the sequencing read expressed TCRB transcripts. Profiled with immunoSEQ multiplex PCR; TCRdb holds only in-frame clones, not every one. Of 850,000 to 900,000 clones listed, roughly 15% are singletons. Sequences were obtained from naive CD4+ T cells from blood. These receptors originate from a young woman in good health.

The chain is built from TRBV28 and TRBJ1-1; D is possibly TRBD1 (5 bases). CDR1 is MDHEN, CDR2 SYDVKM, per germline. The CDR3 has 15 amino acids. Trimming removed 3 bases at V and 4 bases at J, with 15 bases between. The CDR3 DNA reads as TGTGCCAGCAGTTTCCGAGGGGCCCGAACCACTGAAGCTTTCTTT. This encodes CASSFRGARTTEAFF.

Here the CDR3 reads CASRAPGYTPPEAFF. The CDR3 coding sequence is TGTGCCAGCAGAGCCCCAGGGTATACTCCCCCTGAAGCTTTCTTT. The rearrangement joins TRBV28 to TRBJ1-1; a possible D gene is TRBD1 (5 bases). The length of the CDR3 is 15 residues. Germline-derived CDR1 and CDR2 are MDHEN and SYDVKM. Trimming took 6 bases from V and 6 from J, leaving 20 bases between them.

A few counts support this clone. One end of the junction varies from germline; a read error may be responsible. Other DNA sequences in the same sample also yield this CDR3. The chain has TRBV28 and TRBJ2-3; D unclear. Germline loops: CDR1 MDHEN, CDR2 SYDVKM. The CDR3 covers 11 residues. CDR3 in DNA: TGTGCCAGCAGTAGCAGAGATACGCAGTATTTT. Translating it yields CASSSRDTQYF.

CDR3 nucleotide sequence: TGTGCCAGCAGGCCTCTGGACAGGTCGGGCGAGCAGTACTTC. Translation: CASRPLDRSGEQYF. The chain has TRBV7-2 and TRBJ2-7, with 7 bases identical to TRBD1. Trimming cost V 6 bases and J 6 bases; bases outside gene matches: 11. The CDR3 spans 14 residues. Germline-derived CDR1 and CDR2 are SGHTA and FQGNSA.

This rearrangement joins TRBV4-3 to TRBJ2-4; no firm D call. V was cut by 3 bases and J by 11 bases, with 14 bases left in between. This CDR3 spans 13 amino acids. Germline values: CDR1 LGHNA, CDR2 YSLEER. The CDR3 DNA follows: TGCGCCAGCAGCCAGATCGGTGGGCGCTTTCAGTACTTC. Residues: CASSQIGGRFQYF.

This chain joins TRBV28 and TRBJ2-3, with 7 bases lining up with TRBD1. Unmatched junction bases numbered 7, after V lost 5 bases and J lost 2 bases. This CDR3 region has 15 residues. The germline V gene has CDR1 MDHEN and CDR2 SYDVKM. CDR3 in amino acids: CASSPPTGLTDTQYF. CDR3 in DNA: TGTGCCAGCAGTCCGCCGACAGGGCTCACAGATACGCAGTATTTT.

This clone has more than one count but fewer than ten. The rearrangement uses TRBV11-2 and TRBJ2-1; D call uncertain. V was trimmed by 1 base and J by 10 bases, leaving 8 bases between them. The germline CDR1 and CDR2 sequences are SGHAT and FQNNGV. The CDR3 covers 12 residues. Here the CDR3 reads CASSLGRLEQFF. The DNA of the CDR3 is TGTGCCAGCAGCTTAGGGCGGCTAGAGCAGTTCTTC.

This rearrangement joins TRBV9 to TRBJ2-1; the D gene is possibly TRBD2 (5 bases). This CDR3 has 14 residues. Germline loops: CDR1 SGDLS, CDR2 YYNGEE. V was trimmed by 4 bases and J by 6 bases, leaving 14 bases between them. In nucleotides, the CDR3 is TGTGCCAGCAGCCCTGACGTAGAGGGCAATGAGCAGTTCTTC. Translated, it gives CASSPDVEGNEQFF. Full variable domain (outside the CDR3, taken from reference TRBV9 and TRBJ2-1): DSGVTQTPKHLITATGQRVTLRCSPRSGDLSVYWYQQSLDQGLQFLIQYYNGEERAKGNILERFSAQQFPDLHSELNLSSLELGDSALYFCASSPDVEGNEQFFGPGTRLTVL.

CDR3 nucleotides: TGTGCCAGCAACAAACTGGGTTACGAGCAGTACTTC. It yields the protein CASNKLGYEQYF. The genes are TRBV28 and TRBJ2-5; D ambiguous. The J call may be mistaken, given a closer DNA end match to TRBJ2-7. There are 12 residues in the CDR3. The germline CDR1 and CDR2 sequences are MDHEN and SYDVKM.

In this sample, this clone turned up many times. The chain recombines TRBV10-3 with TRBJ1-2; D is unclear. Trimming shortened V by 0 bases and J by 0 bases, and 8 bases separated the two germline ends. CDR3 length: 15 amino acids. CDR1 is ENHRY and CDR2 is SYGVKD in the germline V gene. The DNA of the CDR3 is TGTGCCATCAGTGAGTCACCTTTAGCTAACTATGGCTACACCTTC. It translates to CAISESPLANYGYTF.

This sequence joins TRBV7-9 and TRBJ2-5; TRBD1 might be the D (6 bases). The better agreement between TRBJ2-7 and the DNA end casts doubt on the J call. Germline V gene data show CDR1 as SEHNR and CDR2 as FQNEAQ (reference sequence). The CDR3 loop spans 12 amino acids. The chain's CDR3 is CASSWTAYEQYF. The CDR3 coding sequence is TGTGCCAGCAGCTGGACAGCCTACGAGCAGTACTTC.

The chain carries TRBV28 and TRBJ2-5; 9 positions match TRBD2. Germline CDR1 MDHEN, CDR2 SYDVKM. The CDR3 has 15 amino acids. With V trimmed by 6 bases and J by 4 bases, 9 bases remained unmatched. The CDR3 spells CASRPGLAGGETQYF. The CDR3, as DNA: TGTGCCAGCAGGCCGGGACTAGCAGGGGGAGAGACCCAGTACTTC.

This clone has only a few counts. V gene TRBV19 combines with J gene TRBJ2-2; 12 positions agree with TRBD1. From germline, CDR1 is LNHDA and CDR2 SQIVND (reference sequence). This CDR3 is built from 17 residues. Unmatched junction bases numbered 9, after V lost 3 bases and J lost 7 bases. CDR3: CASSILGTGGAGGELFF. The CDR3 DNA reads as TGTGCCAGTAGTATCCTCGGGACAGGGGGCGCCGGCGGGGAGCTGTTTTTT.

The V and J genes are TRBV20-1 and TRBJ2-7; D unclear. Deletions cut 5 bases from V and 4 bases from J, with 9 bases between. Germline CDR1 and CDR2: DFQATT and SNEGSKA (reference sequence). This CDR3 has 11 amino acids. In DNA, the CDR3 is TGCAGTGCTTCGGCAGAGTACGAGCAGTACTTC. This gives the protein CSASAEYEQYF.

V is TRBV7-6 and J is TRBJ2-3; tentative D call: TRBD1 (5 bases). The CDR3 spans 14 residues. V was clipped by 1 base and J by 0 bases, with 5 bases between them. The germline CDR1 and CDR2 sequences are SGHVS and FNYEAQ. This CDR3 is CASSLGQSTDTQYF. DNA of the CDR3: TGTGCCAGCAGCTTAGGACAGAGCACAGATACGCAGTATTTT. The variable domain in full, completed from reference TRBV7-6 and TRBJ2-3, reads GAGVSQSPRYKVTKRGQDVALRCDPISGHVSLYWYRQALGQGPEFLTYFNYEAQQDKSGLPNDRFSAERPEGSISTLTIQRTEQRDSAMYRCASSLGQSTDTQYFGPGTRLTVL.

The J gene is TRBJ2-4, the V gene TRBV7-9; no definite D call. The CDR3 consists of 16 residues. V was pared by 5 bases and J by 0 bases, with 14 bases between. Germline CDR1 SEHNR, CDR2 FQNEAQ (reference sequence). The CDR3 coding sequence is TGTGCCAGCAGCCCAGCTGCTGCGTTAGCCAAAAACATTCAGTACTTC. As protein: CASSPAAALAKNIQYF.

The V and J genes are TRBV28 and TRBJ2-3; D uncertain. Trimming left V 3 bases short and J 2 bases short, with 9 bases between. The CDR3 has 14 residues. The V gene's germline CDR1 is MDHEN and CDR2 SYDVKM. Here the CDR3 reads CASSFERDTDTQYF. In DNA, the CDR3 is TGTGCCAGCAGTTTTGAGCGAGACACAGATACGCAGTATTTT.

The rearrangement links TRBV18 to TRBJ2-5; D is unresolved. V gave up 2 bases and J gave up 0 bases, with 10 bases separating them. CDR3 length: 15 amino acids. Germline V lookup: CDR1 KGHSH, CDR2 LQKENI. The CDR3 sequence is CASSPAYSYQETQYF. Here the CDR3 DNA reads TGTGCCAGCTCACCAGCCTACAGCTACCAAGAGACCCAGTACTTC.

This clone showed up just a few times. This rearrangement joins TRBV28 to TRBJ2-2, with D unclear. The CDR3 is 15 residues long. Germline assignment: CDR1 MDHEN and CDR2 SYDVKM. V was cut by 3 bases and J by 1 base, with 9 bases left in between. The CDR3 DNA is TGTGCCAGCAGTTTTCGGACCAGGAACACCGGGGAGCTGTTTTTT. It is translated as CASSFRTRNTGELFF.

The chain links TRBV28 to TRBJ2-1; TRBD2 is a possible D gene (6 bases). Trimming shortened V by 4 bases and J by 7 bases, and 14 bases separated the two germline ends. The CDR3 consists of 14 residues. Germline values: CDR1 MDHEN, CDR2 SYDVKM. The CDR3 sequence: CASSSRRLGNEQFF. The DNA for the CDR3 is TGTGCCAGCAGTTCTCGGAGACTAGGGAATGAGCAGTTCTTC.

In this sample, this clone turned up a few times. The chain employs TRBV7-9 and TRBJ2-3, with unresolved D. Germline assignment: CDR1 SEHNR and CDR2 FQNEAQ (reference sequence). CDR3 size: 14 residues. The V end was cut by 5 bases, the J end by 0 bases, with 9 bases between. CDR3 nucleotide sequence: TGTGCCAGCAGCCCCGATACCAGCACAGATACGCAGTATTTT. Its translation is CASSPDTSTDTQYF.

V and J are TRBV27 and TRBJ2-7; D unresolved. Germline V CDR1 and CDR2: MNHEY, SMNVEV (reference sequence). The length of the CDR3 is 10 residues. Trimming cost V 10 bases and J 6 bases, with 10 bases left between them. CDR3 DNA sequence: TGTGCCACTACCCAACGCGAGCAGTACTTC. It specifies CATTQREQYF.

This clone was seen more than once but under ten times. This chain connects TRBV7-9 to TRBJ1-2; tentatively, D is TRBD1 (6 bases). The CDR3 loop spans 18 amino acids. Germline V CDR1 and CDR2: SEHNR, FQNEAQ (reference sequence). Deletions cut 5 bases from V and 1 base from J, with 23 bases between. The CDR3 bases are TGTGCCAGCAGCCCCCGGGCCCAACTGGGGGCACATAACTATGGCTACACCTTC. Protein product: CASSPRAQLGAHNYGYTF.

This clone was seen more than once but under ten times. This CDR3 is CASSQGGSGYNEQFF. CDR3 coding DNA: TGTGCCAGCAGCCAAGGGGGCTCGGGCTACAATGAGCAGTTCTTC. The J gene is TRBJ2-1, the V gene TRBV7-3; TRBD1 aligns across 7 bases. Germline CDR1 is SGHTA and CDR2 is FQGTGA. J gave up 3 bases and V 5 bases, and 7 bases lay outside the gene matches. The CDR3 spans 15 residues. The full variable domain, completed using reference TRBV7-3 and TRBJ2-1, is GAGVSQTPSNKVTEKGKYVELRCDPISGHTALYWYRQSLGQGPEFLIYFQGTGAADDSGLPNDRFFAVRPEGSVSTLKIQRTERGDSAVYLCASSQGGSGYNEQFFGPGTRLTVL.

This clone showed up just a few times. CDR3 residues: CASRNGPGAYEQYF. CDR3 coding DNA: TGCGCCAGCAGGAACGGGCCAGGCGCCTACGAGCAGTACTTC. The chain carries TRBV5-1 and TRBJ2-7; no reliable D call. The CDR3 spans 14 residues. V lost 5 bases and J 2 bases, leaving 14 bases between the germline ends. The germline V gene encodes CDR1 SGHRS and CDR2 YFSETQ.

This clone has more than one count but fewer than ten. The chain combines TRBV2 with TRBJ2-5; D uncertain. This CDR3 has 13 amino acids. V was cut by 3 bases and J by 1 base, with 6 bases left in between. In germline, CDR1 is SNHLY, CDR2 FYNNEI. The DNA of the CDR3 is TGTGCCAGCAGTGAGGCAGTCCAAGAGACCCAGTACTTC. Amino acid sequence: CASSEAVQETQYF.

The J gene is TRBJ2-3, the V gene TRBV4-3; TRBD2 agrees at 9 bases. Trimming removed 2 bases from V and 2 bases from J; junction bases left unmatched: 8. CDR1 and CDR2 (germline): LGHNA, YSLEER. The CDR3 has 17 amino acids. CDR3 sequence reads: CASSQQSLAGVTDTQYF. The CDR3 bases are TGCGCCAGCAGCCAACAATCGTTAGCGGGAGTCACAGATACGCAGTATTTT.

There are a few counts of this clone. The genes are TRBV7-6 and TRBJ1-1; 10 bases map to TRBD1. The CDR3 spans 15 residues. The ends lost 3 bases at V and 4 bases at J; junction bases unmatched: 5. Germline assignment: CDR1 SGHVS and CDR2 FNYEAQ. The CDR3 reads CASSFDGQGVTEAFF. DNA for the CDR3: TGTGCCAGCAGCTTTGACGGACAGGGGGTCACTGAAGCTTTCTTT.